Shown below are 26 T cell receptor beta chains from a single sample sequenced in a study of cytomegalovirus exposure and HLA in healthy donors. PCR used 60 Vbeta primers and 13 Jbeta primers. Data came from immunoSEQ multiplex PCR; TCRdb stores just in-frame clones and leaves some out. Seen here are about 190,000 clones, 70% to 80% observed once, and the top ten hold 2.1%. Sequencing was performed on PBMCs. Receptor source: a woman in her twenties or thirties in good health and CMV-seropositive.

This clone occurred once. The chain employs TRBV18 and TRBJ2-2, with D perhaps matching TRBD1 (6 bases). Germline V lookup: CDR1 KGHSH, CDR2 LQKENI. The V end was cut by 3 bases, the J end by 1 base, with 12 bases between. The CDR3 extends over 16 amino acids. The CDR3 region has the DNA TGTGCCAGCTCACCGGCGATGACAGGGAACACCGGGGAGCTGTTTTTT. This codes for CASSPAMTGNTGELFF.

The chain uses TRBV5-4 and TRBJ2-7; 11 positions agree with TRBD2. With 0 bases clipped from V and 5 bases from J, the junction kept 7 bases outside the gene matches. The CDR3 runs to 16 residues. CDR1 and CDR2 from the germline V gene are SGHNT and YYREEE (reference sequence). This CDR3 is CASSLALAGGLDEQYF. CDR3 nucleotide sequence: TGTGCCAGCAGCTTGGCCCTAGCGGGAGGCCTCGACGAGCAGTACTTC.

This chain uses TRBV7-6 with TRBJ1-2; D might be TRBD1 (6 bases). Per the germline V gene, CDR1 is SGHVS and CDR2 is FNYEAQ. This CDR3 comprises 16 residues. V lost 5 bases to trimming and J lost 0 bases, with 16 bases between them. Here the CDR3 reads CASSPQGSRANYGYTF. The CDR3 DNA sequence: TGTGCCAGCAGCCCACAGGGTTCCAGAGCTAACTATGGCTACACCTTC.

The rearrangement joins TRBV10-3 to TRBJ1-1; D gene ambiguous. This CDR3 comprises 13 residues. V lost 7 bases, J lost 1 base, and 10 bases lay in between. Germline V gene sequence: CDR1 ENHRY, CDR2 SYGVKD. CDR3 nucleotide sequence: TGTGCCATCAATCGGAGGGAGAACACTGAAGCTTTCTTT. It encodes CAINRRENTEAFF.

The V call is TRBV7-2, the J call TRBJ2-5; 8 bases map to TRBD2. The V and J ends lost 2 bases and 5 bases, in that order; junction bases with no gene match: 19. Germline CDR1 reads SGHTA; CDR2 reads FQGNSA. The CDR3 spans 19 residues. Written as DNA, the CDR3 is TGTGCCAGCAGCTTATCATCGGGTTGGGGCGGGAGGTTAGGGGAGACCCAGTACTTC. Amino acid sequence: CASSLSSGWGGRLGETQYF.

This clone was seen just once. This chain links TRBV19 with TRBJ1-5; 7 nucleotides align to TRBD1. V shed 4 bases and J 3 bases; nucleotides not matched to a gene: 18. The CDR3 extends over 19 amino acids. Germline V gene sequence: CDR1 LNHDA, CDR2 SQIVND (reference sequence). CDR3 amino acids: CASSRPNRGSSTSNQPQHF. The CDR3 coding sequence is TGTGCCAGTAGTAGGCCTAACAGGGGATCCTCCACCTCCAATCAGCCCCAGCATTTT.

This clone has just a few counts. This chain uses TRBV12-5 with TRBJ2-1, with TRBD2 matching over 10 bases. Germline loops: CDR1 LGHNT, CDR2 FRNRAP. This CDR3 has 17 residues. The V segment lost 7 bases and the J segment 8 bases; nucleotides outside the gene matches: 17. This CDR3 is CASALAGWSGGAYEQFF. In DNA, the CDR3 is TGTGCTAGTGCCTTGGCCGGTTGGAGCGGGGGGGCGTATGAGCAGTTCTTC.

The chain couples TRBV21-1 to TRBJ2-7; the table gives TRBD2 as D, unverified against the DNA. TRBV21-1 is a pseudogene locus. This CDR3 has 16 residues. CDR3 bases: TGTGCCAGCAGCAAAGCGCCGACTGTTTGCTACTACGAGCAGTACTTC. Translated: CASSKAPTVCYYEQYF.

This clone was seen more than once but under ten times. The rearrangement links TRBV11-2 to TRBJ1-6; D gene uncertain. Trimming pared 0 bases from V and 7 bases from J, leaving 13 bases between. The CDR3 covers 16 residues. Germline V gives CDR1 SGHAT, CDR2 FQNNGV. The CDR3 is CASSLERVFRNSPLHF. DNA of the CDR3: TGTGCCAGCAGCTTAGAGAGGGTATTCAGGAATTCACCCCTCCACTTT.

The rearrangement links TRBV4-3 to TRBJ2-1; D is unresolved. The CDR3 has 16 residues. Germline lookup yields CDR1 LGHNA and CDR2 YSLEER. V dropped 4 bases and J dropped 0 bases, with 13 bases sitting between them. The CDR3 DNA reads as TGCGCCAGCAGCCCCAAGAGTCCGAGCTCCTACAATGAGCAGTTCTTC. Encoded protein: CASSPKSPSSYNEQFF.

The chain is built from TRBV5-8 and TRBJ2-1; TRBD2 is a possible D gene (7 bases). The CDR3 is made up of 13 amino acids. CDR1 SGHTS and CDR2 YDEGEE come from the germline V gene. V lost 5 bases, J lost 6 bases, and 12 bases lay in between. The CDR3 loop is CASRKGGVNEQFF. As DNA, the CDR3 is TGTGCCAGCAGAAAGGGGGGGGTCAATGAGCAGTTCTTC.

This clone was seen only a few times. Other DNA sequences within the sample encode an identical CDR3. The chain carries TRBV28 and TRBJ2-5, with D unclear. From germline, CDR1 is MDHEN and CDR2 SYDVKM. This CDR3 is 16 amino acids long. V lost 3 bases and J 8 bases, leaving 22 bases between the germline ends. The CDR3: CASSFSLVLPEPTQYF. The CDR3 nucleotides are TGTGCCAGCAGTTTTAGTCTAGTTCTACCCGAGCCTACCCAGTACTTC.

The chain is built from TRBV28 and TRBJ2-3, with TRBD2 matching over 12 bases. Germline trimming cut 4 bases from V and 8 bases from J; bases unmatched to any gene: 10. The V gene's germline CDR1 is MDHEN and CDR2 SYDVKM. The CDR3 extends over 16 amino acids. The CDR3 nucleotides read TGTGCCAGCAGTTCACTTCTAGCGGGGGGGCAGGTTACGCAGTATTTT. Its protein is CASSSLLAGGQVTQYF.

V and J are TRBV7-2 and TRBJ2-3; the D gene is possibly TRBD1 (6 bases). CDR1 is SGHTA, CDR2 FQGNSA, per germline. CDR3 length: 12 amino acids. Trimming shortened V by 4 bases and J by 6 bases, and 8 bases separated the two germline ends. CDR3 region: CASSSQGDTQYF. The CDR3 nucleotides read TGTGCCAGCAGCTCCCAGGGGGATACGCAGTATTTT. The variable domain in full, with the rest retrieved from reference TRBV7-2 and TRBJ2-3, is GAGVSQSPSNKVTEKGKDVELRCDPISGHTALYWYRQSLGQGLEFLIYFQGNSAPDKSGLPSDRFSAERTGGSVSTLTIQRTQQEDSAVYLCASSSQGDTQYFGPGTRLTVL.

The CDR3 loop reads CASSVADNPYNEQFF. The CDR3 DNA follows: TGTGCCAGCAGCGTAGCAGACAACCCCTACAATGAGCAGTTCTTC. V usage is TRBV9 and J usage is TRBJ2-1, with D uncertain. In germline, CDR1 is SGDLS, CDR2 YYNGEE. The length of the CDR3 is 15 residues. V shed 0 bases and J shed 2 bases, with 9 bases lying between them.

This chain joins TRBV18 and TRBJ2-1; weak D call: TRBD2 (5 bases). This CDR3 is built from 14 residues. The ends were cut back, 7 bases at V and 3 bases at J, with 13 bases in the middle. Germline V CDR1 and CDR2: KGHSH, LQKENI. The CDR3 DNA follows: TGTGCCAGCTTCACTAGTGGGGTCTACAATGAGCAGTTCTTC. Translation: CASFTSGVYNEQFF.

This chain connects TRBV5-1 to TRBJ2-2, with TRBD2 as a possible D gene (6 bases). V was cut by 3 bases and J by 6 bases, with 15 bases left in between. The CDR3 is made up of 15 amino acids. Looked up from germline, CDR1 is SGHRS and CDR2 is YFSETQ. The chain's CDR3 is CASSWGETPAGELFF. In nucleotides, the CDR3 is TGCGCCAGCAGCTGGGGGGAGACTCCAGCCGGGGAGCTGTTTTTT.

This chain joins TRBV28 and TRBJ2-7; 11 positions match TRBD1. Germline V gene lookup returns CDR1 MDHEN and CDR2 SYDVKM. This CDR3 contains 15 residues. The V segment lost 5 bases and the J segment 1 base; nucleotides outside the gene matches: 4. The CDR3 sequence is CASSRGQGGSYEQYF. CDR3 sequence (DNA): TGTGCCAGCAGTCGGGGACAGGGGGGATCCTACGAGCAGTACTTC.

CDR3 residues: CASHVTLAGDEDTQYF. CDR3 in DNA: TGTGCCAGCCACGTCACTCTAGCGGGAGATGAAGATACGCAGTATTTT. The chain recombines TRBV21-1 with TRBJ2-3; the table names TRBD2, a call not compared with the DNA. TRBV21-1 is noted as a pseudogene. The length of the CDR3 is 16 residues.

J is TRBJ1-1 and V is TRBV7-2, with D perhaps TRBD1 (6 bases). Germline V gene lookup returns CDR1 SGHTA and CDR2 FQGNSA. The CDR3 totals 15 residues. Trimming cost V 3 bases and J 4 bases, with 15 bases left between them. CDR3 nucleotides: TGTGCCAGCAGCTTGGCGGGGGCACGGAGCACTGAAGCTTTCTTT. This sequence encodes CASSLAGARSTEAFF.

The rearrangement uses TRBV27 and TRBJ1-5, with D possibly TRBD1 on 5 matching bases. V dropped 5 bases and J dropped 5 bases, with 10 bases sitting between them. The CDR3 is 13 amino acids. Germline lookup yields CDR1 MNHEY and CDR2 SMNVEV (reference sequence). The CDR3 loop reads CASSLWGDQPQHF. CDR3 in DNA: TGTGCCAGCAGTCTTTGGGGGGATCAGCCCCAGCATTTT.

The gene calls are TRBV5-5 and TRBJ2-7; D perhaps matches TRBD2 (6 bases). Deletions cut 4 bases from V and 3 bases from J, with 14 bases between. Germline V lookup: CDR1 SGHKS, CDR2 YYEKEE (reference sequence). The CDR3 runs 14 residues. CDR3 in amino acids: CASSPRETIYEQYF. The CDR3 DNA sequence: TGTGCCAGCAGCCCACGGGAGACTATCTACGAGCAGTACTTC.

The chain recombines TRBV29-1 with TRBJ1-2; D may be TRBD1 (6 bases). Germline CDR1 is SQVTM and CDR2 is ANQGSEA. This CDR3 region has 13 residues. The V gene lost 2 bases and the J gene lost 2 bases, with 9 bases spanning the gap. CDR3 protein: CSVEITGNYGYTF. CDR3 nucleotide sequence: TGCAGCGTTGAAATAACAGGGAACTATGGCTACACCTTC.

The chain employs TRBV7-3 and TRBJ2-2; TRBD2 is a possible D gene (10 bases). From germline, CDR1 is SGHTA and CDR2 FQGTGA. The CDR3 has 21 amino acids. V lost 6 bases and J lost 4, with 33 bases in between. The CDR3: CASRPQGAKGTSGALTGELFF. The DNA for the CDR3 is TGTGCCAGCAGGCCACAGGGGGCGAAGGGCACTAGCGGGGCGCTCACCGGGGAGCTGTTTTTT.

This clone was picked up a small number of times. The CDR3 nucleotides read TGTGCCAGCAGCCCGCCAGGGACAGGGGGTCGCTCACCCCTCCACTTT. Protein sequence: CASSPPGTGGRSPLHF. The V gene is TRBV7-9, the J gene TRBJ1-6, with 11 bases matching TRBD1. CDR1 is SEHNR and CDR2 is FQNEAQ in the germline V gene (reference sequence). J gave up 10 bases and V 5 bases, and 10 bases lay outside the gene matches. The CDR3 extends over 16 amino acids.

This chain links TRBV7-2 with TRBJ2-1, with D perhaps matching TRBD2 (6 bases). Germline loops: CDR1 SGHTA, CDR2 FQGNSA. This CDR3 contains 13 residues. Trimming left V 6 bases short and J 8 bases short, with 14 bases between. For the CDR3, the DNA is TGTGCCAGCAGTCGGGGGATTTACGATGAGCAGTTCTTC. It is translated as CASSRGIYDEQFF. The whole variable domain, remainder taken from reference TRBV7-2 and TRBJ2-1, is GAGVSQSPSNKVTEKGKDVELRCDPISGHTALYWYRQSLGQGLEFLIYFQGNSAPDKSGLPSDRFSAERTGGSVSTLTIQRTQQEDSAVYLCASSRGIYDEQFFGPGTRLTVL.